This record concerns one T cell receptor (beta chain) sequence. These data come from a study of response to subunit inactivated influenza vaccine. Germline V gene data show CDR1 as LGHNA and CDR2 as YSLEER. Trimming removed 4 bases at V and 2 bases at J, with 14 bases between. The CDR3 extends over 15 amino acids. TCRdb reprocessed the RT-PCR reads via MiXCR and lists one record per CDR3 protein. The profile covers 150,000 to 200,000 distinct CDR3 sequences, with over 9.5% appearing a single time and 25% to 30% taken by the ten largest. These sequences were also reported in another study, on T cells expressing NK-cell markers. That report notes: In generating TCR beta cDNA, 5'RACE template switching with UMIs was used. Sorted CD3+CD56+NKG2C+, CD3+CD56+NKG2C- and CD3+CD56-NKG2C+ T cells provided the TCR beta repertoires. In the group of eight sequenced donors, seven were HCMV-seropositive and one was seronegative. A handful of donors showed these clonotypes also leading the CD3+CD56-NKG2C+ fraction. Whether expanded NKG2C-expressing T cell clones recognize HCMV is unknown.

The source was CD8+ T cells sorted from PBMCs, collected approximately 13 days after vaccination. The receptor comes from a man aged 50 to 60 who received an inactivated influenza vaccine. This chain links TRBV4-3 with TRBJ1-1; D is unresolved. The CDR3 sequence: CASSPSDLSNTEAFF. CDR3 bases: TGCGCCAGCAGCCCATCCGACCTATCAAACACTGAAGCTTTCTTT.